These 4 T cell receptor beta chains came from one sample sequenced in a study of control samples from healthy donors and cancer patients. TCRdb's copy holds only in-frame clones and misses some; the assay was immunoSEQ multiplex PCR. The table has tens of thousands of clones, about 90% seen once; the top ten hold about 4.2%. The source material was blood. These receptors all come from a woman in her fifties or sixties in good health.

The chain's CDR3 is CASSSTGSSYEQYF. In DNA, the CDR3 is TGTGCCAGTAGCTCAACAGGGAGTAGCTACGAGCAGTACTTC. This chain uses TRBV19 with TRBJ2-7; tentative D call: TRBD1 (6 bases). The CDR3 has 14 residues. Germline V gives CDR1 LNHDA, CDR2 SQIVND (reference sequence). The germline V and J ends were trimmed by 6 bases and 3 bases, with 15 bases remaining between them.

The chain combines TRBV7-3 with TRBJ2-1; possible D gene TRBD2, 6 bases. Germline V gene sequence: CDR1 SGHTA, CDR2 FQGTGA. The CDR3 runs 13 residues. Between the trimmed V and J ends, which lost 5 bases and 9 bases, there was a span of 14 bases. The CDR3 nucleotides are TGTGCCAGCAGCGCAGACCTGGGGGGTGAGCAGTTCTTC. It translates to CASSADLGGEQFF.

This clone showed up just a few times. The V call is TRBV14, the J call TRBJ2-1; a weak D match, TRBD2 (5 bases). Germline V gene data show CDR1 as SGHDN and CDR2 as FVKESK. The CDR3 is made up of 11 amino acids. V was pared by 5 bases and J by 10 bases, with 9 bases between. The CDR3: CASSARGEQFF. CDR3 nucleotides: TGTGCCAGCAGCGCCCGAGGGGAGCAGTTCTTC. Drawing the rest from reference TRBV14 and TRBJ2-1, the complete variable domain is EAGVTQFPSHSVIEKGQTVTLRCDPISGHDNLYWYRRVMGKEIKFLLHFVKESKQDESGMPNNRFLAERTGGTYSTLKVQPAELEDSGVYFCASSARGEQFFGPGTRLTVL.

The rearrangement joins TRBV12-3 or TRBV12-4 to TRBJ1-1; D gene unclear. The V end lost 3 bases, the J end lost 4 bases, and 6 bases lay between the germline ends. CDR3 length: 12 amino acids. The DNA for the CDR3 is TGTGCCAGCAGTTTGGTCGGCACTGAAGCTTTCTTT. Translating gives CASSLVGTEAFF.